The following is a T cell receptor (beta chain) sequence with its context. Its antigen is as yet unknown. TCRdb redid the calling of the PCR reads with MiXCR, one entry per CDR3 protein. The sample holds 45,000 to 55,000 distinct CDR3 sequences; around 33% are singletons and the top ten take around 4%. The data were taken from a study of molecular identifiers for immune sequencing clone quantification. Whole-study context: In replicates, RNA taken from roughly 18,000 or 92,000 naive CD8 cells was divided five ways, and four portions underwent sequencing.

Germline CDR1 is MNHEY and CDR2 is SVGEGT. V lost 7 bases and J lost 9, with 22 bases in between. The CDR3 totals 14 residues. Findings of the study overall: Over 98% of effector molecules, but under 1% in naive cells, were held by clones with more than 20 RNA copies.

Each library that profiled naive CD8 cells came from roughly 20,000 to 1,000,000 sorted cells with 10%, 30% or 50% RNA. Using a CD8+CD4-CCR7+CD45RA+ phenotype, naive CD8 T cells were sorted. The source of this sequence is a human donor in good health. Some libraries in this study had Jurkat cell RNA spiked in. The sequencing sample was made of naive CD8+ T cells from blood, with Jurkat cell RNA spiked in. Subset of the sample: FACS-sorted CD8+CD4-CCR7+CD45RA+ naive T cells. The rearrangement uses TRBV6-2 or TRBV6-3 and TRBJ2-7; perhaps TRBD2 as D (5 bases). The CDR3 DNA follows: TGTGCCAGCACCCCGAGGCAGGATAGCGACGCGCAGTACTTC. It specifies CASTPRQDSDAQYF.